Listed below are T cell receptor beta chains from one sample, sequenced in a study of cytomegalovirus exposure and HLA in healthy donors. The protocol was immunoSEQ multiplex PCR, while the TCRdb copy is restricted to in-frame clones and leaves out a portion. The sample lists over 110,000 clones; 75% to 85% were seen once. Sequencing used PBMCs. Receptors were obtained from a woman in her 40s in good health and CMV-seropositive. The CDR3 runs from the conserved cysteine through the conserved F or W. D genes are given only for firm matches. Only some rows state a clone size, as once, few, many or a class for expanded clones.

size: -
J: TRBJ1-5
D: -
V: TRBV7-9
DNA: TGTTCCAGCAGCTTAGGACAGATTAATCAGCCCCAGCATTTT
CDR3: CSSSLGQINQPQHF

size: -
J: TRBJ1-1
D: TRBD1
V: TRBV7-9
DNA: TGTGCCAGCAGCTACAGGGGCCTCGGCACTGAAGCTTTCTTT
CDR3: CASSYRGLGTEAFF

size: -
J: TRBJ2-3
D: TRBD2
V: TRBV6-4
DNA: TGTGCCAGCAGTGACTTTCCCCTACTAGCGGGAGGCACAGATACGCAGTATTTT
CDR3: CASSDFPLLAGGTDTQYF

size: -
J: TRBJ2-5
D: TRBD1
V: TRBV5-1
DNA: TGCGCCAGCACTAAGGACAGGGGGCTGGAGACCCAGTACTTC
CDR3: CASTKDRGLETQYF

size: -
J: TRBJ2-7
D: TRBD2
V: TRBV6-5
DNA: TGTGCCAGCAGTTACTCCGCGGGAGACTACGAGCAGTACTTC
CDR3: CASSYSAGDYEQYF

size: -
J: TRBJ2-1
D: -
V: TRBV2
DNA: TGTGCCAGCAGGGAATCCGTACCTAACAATGAGCAGTTCTTC
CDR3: CASRESVPNNEQFF

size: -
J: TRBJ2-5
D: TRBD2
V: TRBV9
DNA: TGTGCCAGCACCGACCTAAGGACAGCACACCTAGCGGGAGAAGAGACCCAGTACTTC
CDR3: CASTDLRTAHLAGEETQYF

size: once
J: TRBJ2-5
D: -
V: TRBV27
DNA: TGTGCCAGCAGCCGATGGGGACTGCAAGAGACCCAGTACTTC
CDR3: CASSRWGLQETQYF

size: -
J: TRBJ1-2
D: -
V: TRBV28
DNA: TGTGCCAGCAGACAACAGGGTTACGGCTACACCTTC
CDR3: CASRQQGYGYTF

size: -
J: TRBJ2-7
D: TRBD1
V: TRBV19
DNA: TGTGCCAGTAGTACCAACCTGATGGGACAGCTCAAACCCAGGCGCGAGCAGTACTTC
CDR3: CASSTNLMGQLKPRREQYF

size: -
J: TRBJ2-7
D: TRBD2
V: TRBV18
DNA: TGTGCCAGCTCACTCCCGGGACTAGCGACTTGGGAGCAGTACTTC
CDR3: CASSLPGLATWEQYF

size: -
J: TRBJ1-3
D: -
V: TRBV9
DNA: TGTGCCAGCAGCGTAACAGGTTTTTCCTCTGGAAACACCATATATTTT
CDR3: CASSVTGFSSGNTIYF

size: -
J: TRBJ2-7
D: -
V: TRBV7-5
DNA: TGTGCCAGAATGAGGGACAGGGTCCACGAGCAGTACTTC
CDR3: CARMRDRVHEQYF

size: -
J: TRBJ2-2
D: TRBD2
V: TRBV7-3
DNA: TGTGCCAGCAGCTTATCGGGGGGACGTTCCGCCGGGGAGCTGTTTTTT
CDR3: CASSLSGGRSAGELFF

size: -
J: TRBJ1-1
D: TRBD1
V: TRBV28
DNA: TGTGCCAGCAGTTCCTTCGGACAGGGCTCCACTGAAGCTTTCTTT
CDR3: CASSSFGQGSTEAFF

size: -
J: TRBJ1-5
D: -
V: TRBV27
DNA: TGTGCCAGCAGTTTGAATGGGGCCACAAATCAGCCCCAGCATTTT
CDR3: CASSLNGATNQPQHF

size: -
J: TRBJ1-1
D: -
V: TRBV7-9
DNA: TGTGCCAGCAGCTTAGGGACGGGGGTGAACACTGAAGCTTTCTTT
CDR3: CASSLGTGVNTEAFF

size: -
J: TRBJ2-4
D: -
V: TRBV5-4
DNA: TGTGCCAGCAGCTTGGCAGGAGCCAAAAACATTCAGTACTTC
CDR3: CASSLAGAKNIQYF

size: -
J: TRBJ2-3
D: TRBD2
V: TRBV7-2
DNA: TGTGCCAGCAGCTTAGCGCCCCTAGCGGGAGTGGTAGATACGCAGTATTTT
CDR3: CASSLAPLAGVVDTQYF

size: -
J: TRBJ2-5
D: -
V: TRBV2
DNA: TGTGCCAGCAATACGCGGGGGCGGGAGACCCAGTACTTC
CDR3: CASNTRGRETQYF

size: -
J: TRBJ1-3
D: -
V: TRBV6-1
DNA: TGTGCCAGCAGTGAACTGAGCTCTGGAAACACCATATATTTT
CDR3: CASSELSSGNTIYF

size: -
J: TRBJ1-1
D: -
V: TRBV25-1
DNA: TGTGCCAGCAGTGAACCAGGGGAGTACACTGAAGCTTTCTTT
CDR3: CASSEPGEYTEAFF

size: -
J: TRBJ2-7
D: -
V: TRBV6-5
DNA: TGTGCCAGCAGTTACTCGGGGCACTCTTACGAGCAGTACTTC
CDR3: CASSYSGHSYEQYF

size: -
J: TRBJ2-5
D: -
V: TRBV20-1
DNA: TGCAGTGCCCCGTCCCTCGGGACCCAGTACTTC
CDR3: CSAPSLGTQYF

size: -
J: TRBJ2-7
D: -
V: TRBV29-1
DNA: TGCAGCGTCCAGGGAAGCTACGAGCAGTACTTC
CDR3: CSVQGSYEQYF

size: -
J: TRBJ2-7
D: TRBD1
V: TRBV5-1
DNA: TGCGCCAGCAGCTTGGCGGGGGGACAGGGCCAGGGCGAGCAGTACTTC
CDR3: CASSLAGGQGQGEQYF

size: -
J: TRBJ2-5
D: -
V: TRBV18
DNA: TGTGCCAGCTCAACAAGAGAGACCCAGTACTTC
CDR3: CASSTRETQYF

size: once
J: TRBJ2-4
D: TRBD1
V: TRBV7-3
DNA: TGTGCCAGCAGTTTAGACAGGGATAACATTCAGTACTTC
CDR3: CASSLDRDNIQYF

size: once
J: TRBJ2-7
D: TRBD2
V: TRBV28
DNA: TGTGCCAGCAGGCCCACTAGCGGGAGTACGCGGGAGCAGTACTTC
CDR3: CASRPTSGSTREQYF

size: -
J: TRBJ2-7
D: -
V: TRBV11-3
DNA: TGTGCCAGCCCCTACCCGGGGGAGCAGTACTTC
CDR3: CASPYPGEQYF

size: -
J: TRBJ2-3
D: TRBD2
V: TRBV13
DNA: TGTGCCAGCAGCTTCGGACTAGCGGGGACGACAGATACGCAGTATTTT
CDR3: CASSFGLAGTTDTQYF

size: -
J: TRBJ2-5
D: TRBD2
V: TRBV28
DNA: TGTGCCAGCAGTTTGACGGGAGGACAAGAGACCCAGTACTTC
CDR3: CASSLTGGQETQYF

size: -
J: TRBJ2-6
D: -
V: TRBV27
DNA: TGTGCCAGCAGTCCTACCCTCCTACTAGGAAGGGGGGCCAACGTCCTGACTTTC
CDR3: CASSPTLLLGRGANVLTF

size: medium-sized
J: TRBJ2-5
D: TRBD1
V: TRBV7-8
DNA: TGTGCCAGCAGCACAGGGGAAGAGACCCAGTACTTC
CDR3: CASSTGEETQYF

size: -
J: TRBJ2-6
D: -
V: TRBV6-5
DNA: TGTGCCAGCAGTAGGAGGACTGGGGCCAACGTCCTGACTTTC
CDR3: CASSRRTGANVLTF

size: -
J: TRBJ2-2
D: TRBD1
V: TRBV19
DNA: TGTGCCAGTAGTCGGACAGGGAGCGCCGGGGAGCTGTTTTTT
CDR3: CASSRTGSAGELFF

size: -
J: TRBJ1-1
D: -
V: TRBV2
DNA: TGTGCCAGCAGTGTCGAAGCCGGGGGGACTGAAGCTTTCTTT
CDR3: CASSVEAGGTEAFF

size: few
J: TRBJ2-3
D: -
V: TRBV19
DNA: TGTGCCAGTAGGTGGGCGGGAAGCGGGACAGATACGCAGTATTTT
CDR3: CASRWAGSGTDTQYF

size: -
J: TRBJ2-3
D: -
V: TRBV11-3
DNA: TGTGCCAGCAGCGTTCACTTAGGGGGTACGCAGTATTTT
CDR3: CASSVHLGGTQYF